This TCR beta chain was observed in a study of blood T cell repertoires in COVID-19. TCRdb keeps only in-frame clones here, not all; method: immunoSEQ multiplex PCR. The top ten clones hold approximately 4.1% of a sample with 300,000 to 400,000 clones, 90% of them seen once. A single count supports this clone. The CDR3 sequence is 15 residues long. The germline V gene has CDR1 LGHNA and CDR2 YSLEER. The trim removed 3 bases at V and 5 bases at J, leaving 7 bases unmatched. Within 2 weeks of study entry, exposed participants had contacted a PCR-confirmed or clinician-diagnosed COVID-19 case. This clonotype was obtained from a woman aged 25 to 39 who had been exposed to COVID-19. The sequencing input was PBMCs or T cells enriched from blood (not recorded which). The V call is TRBV4-3, the J call TRBJ1-2; 9 nucleotides match TRBD1. DNA for the CDR3: TGCGCCAGCAGCCAGGTTACAGGGGGCGTTTATGGCTACACCTTC. It codes for CASSQVTGGVYGYTF.